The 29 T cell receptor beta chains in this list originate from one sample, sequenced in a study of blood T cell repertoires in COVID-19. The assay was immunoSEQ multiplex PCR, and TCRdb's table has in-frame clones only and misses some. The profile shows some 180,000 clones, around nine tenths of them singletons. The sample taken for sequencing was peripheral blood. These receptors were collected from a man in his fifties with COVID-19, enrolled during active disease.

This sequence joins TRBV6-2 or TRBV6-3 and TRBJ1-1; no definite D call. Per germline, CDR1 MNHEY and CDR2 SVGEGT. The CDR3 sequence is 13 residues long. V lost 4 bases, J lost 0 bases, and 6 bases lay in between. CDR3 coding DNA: TGTGCCAGCAGTTTAGACATGAACACTGAAGCTTTCTTT. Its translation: CASSLDMNTEAFF.

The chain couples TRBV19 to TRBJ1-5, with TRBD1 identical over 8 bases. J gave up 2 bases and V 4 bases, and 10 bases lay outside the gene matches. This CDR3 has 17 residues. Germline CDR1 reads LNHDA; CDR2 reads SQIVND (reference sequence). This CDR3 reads CASSRGRGRVGNQPQHF. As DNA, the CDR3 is TGTGCCAGTAGTAGGGGCAGGGGGCGCGTCGGCAATCAGCCCCAGCATTTT.

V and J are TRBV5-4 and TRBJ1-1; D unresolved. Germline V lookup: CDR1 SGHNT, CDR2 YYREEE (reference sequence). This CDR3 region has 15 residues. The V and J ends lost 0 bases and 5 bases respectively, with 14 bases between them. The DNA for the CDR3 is TGTGCCAGCAGCTTGGCCTTGGCAGGAGGTACTGAAGCTTTCTTT. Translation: CASSLALAGGTEAFF. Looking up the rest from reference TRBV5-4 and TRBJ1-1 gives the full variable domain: ETGVTQSPTHLIKTRGQQVTLRCSSQSGHNTVSWYQQALGQGPQFIFQYYREEENGRGNFPPRFSGLQFPNYSSELNVNALELDDSALYLCASSLALAGGTEAFFGQGTRLTVV.

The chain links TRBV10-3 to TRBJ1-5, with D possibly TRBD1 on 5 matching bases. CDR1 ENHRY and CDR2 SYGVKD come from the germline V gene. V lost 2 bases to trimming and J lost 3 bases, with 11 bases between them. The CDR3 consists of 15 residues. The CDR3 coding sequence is TGTGCCATCAGTGAGAGGGCGGGGCTCAATCAGCCCCAGCATTTT. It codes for CAISERAGLNQPQHF.

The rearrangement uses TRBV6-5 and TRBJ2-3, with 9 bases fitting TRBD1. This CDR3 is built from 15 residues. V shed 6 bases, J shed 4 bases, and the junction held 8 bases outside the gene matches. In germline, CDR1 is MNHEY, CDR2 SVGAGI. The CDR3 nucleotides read TGTGCCAGCAGCCTTCCGGGACAGGGTGCAGATACGCAGTATTTT. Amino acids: CASSLPGQGADTQYF.

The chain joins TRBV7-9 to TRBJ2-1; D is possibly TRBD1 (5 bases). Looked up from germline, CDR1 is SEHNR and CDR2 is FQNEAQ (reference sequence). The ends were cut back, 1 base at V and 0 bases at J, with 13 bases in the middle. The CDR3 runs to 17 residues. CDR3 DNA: TGTGCCAGCAGCTTAGTGTTAGGGGCCGACTCCTACAATGAGCAGTTCTTC. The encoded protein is CASSLVLGADSYNEQFF.

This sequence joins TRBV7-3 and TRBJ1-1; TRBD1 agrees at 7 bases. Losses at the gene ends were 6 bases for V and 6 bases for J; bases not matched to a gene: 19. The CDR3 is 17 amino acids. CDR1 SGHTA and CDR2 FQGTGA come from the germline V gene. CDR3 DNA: TGTGCCAGCAGTCGAGCCGACAGGGTAGAGTTTGGCTCTGAAGCTTTCTTT. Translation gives CASSRADRVEFGSEAFF.

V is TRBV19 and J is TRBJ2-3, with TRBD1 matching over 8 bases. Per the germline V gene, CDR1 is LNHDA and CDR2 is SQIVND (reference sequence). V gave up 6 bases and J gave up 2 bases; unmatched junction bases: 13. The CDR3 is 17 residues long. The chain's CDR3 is CASSSRLGQGVTDTQYF. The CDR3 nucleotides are TGTGCCAGTAGCTCAAGACTAGGACAGGGAGTCACAGATACGCAGTATTTT.

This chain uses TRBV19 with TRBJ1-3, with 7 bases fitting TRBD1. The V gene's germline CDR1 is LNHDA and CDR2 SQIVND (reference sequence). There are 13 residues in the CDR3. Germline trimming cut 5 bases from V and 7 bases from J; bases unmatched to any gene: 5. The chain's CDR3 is CASSGQQGNTIYF. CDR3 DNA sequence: TGTGCCAGTAGTGGCCAACAGGGGAACACCATATATTTT.

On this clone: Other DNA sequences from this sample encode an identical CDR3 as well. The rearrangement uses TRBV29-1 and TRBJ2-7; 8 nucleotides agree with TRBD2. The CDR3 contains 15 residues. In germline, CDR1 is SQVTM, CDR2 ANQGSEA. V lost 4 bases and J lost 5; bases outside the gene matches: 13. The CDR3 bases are TGCAGCGTTGGACGGGGGGGAGGGGAGCGGCACGAGCAGTACTTC. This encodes CSVGRGGGERHEQYF.

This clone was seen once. The DNA for the CDR3 is TGTGCCAGCAGCTCCCCGACAGCGACCTATGGCTACACCTTC. Protein sequence: CASSSPTATYGYTF. This chain uses TRBV5-4 with TRBJ1-2; perhaps TRBD1 as D (5 bases). The CDR3 covers 14 residues. V was cut by 3 bases and J by 4 bases, with 13 bases left in between. CDR1 is SGHNT and CDR2 is YYREEE in the germline V gene (reference sequence).

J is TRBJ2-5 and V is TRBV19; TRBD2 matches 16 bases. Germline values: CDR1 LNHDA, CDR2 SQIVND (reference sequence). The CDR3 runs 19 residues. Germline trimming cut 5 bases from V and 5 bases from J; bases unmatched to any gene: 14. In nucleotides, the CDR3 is TGTGCCAGTAGTGTCTTCCCCGGGACTAGCGGGGGGGCAGGCGAGACCCAGTACTTC. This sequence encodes CASSVFPGTSGGAGETQYF. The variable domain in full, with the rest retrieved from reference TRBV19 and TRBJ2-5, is DGGITQSPKYLFRKEGQNVTLSCEQNLNHDAMYWYRQDPGQGLRLIYYSQIVNDFQKGDIAEGYSVSREKKESFPLTVTSAQKNPTAFYLCASSVFPGTSGGAGETQYFGPGTRLLVL.

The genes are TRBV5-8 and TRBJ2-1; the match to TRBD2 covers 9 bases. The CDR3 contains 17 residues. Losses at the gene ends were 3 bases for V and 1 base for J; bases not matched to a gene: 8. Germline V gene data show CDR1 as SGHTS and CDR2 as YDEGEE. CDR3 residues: CASSYTGTSLSYNEQFF. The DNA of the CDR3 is TGTGCCAGCAGCTACACCGGGACTAGCCTGTCCTACAATGAGCAGTTCTTC.

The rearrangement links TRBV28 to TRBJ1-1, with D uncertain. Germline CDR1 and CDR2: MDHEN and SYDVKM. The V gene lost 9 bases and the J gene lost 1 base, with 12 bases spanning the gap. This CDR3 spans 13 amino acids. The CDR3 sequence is CASLKRENTEAFF. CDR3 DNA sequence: TGTGCCAGTTTAAAGAGGGAGAACACTGAAGCTTTCTTT.

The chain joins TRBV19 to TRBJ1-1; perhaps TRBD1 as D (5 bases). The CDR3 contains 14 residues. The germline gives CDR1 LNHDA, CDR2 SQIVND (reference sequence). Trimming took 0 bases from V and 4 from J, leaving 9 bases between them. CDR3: CASSIDLGGTEAFF. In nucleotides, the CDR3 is TGTGCCAGTAGTATAGACTTGGGGGGCACTGAAGCTTTCTTT.

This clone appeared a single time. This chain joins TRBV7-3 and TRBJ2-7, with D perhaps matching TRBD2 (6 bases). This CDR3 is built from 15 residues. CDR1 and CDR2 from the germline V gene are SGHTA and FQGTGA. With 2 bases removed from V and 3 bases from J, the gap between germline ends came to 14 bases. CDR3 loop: CASSLYGGNDYEQYF. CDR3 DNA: TGTGCCAGCAGCTTATACGGGGGAAATGACTACGAGCAGTACTTC.

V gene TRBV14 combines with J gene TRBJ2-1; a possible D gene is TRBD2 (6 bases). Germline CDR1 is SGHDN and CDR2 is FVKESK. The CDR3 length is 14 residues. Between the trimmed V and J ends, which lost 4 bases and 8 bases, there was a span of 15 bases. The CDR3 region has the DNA TGTGCCAGCAGCCTCCTCATGCGGGGCTATGAGCAGTTCTTC. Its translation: CASSLLMRGYEQFF.

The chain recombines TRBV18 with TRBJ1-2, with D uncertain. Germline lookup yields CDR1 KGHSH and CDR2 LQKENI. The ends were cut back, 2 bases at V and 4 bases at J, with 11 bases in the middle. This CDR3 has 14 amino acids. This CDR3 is CASSPGLNLYGYTF. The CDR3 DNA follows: TGTGCCAGCTCACCAGGACTGAACCTCTATGGCTACACCTTC.

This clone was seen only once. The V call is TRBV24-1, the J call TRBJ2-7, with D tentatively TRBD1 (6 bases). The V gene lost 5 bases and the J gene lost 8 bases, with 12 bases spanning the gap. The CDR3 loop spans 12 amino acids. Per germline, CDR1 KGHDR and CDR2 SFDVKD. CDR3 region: CATSGPGHQQYF. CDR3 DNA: TGTGCCACCAGTGGTCCGGGACATCAGCAGTACTTC.

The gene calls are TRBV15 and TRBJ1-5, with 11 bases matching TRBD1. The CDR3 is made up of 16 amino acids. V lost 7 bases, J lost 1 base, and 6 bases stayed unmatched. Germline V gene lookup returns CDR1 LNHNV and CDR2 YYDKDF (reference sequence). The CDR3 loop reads CATTVDRGLSNQPQHF. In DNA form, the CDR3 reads TGTGCCACCACCGTGGACAGGGGGCTGAGCAATCAGCCCCAGCATTTT.

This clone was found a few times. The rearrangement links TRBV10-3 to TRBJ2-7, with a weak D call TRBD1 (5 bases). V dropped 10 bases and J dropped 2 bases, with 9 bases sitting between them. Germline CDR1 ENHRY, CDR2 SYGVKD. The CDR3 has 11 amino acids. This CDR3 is CATRQTYEQYF. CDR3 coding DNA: TGTGCCACGCGACAGACCTACGAGCAGTACTTC.

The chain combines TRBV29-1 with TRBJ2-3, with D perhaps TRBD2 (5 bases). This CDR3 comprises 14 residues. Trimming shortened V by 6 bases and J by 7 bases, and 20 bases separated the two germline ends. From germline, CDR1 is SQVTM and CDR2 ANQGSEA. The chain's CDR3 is CSVVVQTRVNTQYF. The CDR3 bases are TGCAGCGTCGTGGTGCAAACGAGGGTAAATACGCAGTATTTT.

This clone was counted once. The chain's CDR3 is CASSEAPRGHEKLFF. As DNA, the CDR3 is TGTGCCAGCAGTGAAGCCCCCAGGGGCCATGAAAAACTGTTTTTT. The gene calls are TRBV2 and TRBJ1-4, with D perhaps matching TRBD1 (6 bases). V was cut by 0 bases and J by 6 bases, with 11 bases left in between. The CDR3 is 15 amino acids. Germline CDR1 is SNHLY and CDR2 is FYNNEI.

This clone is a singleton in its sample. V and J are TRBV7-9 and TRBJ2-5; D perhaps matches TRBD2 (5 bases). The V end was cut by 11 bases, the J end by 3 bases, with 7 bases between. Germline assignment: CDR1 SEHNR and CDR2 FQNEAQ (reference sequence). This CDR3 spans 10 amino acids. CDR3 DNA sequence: TGTGCCTCCGGGAAAGAGACCCAGTACTTC. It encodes CASGKETQYF.

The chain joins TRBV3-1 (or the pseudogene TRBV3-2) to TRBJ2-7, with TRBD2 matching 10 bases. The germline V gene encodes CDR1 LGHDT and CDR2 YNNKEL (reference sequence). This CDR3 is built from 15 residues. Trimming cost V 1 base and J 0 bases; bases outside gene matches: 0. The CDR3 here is CASSQGLAGSYEQYF. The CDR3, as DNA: TGTGCCAGCAGCCAAGGACTAGCGGGCTCCTACGAGCAGTACTTC.

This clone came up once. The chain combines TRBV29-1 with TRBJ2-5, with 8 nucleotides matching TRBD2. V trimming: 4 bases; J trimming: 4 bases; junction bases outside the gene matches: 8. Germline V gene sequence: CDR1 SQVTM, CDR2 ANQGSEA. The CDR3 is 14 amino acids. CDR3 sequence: CSVAGTSGSETQYF. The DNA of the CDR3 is TGCAGCGTTGCCGGGACTAGTGGTTCAGAGACCCAGTACTTC.

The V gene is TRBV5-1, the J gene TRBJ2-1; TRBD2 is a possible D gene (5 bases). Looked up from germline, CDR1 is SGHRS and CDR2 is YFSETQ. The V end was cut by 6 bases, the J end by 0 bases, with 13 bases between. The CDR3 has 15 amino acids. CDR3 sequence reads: CASKGVRDSYNEQFF. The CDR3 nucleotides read TGCGCCAGCAAGGGAGTCCGGGACTCCTACAATGAGCAGTTCTTC.

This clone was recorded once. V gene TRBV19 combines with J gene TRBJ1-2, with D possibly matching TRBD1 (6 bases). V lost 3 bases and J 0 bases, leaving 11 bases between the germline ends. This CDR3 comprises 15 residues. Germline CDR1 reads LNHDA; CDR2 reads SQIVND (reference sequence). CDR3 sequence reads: CASSITGTPNYGYTF. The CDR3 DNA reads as TGTGCCAGTAGTATCACAGGGACACCTAACTATGGCTACACCTTC.

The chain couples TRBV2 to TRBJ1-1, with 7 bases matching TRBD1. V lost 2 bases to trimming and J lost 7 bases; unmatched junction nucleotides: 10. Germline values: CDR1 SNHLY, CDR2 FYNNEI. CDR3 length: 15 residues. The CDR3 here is CASSELPGGSIEAFF. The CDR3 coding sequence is TGTGCCAGCAGTGAACTCCCAGGGGGGTCAATTGAAGCTTTCTTT.